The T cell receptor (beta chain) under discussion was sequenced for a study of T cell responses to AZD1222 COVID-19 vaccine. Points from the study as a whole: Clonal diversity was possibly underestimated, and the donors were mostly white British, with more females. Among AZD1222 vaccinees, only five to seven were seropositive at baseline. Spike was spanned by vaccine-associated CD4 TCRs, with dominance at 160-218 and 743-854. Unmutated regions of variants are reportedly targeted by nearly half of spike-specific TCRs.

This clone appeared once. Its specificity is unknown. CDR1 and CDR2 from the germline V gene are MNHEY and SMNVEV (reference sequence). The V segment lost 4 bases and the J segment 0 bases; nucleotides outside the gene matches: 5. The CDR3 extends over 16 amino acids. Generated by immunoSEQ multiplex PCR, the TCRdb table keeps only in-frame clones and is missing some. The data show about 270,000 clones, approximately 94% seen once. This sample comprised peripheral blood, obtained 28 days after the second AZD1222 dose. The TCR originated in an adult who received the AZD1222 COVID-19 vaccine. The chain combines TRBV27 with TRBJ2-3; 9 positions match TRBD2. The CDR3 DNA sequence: TGTGCCAGCAGTTCACTAGCGGGTTCTAGCACAGATACGCAGTATTTT. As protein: CASSSLAGSSTDTQYF.